The 8 T cell receptor beta chains below were found in one sample sequenced in a study. The sorted Tregs were CD4+CD25+CD127-/low cells. MiXCR was run by TCRdb on the 5' RACE reads, yielding one entry per CDR3 protein. The sample gives about 59,000 distinct CDR3 sequences, less than 25% of which show up once; about 2.9% is in the top ten. Specimen: tumor-infiltrating Tregs sorted from the breast tumor. The receptors shown here come from a female donor with breast cancer.

The genes are TRBV5-8 and TRBJ2-5; 8 bases are a match to TRBD2. The ends lost 4 bases at V and 6 bases at J; junction bases unmatched: 14. The V gene's germline CDR1 is SGHTS and CDR2 YDEGEE. The CDR3 contains 16 residues. This CDR3 reads CASSGLSGGIWKTQYF. The CDR3 nucleotides read TGTGCCAGCAGCGGCCTCTCGGGAGGGATCTGGAAGACCCAGTACTTC.

Comments on this clonotype: Likely a read error: the CDR3 ends without its conserved phenylalanine or tryptophan. CDR3 sequence: CASSPRLAGTDTQYL. In nucleotides, the CDR3 is TGTGCCAGCAGCCCTAGACTAGCGGGGACAGATACGCAGTATCTT. V is TRBV7-2 and J is TRBJ2-3, with 11 bases matching TRBD2. V was pared by 5 bases and J by 3 bases, with 4 bases of the junction left unmatched. The CDR3 has 15 amino acids. Germline V gives CDR1 SGHTA, CDR2 FQGNSA.

J is TRBJ2-3 and V is TRBV20-1; no definite D call. CDR1 and CDR2 (germline): DFQATT, SNEGSKA (reference sequence). The CDR3 is 12 amino acids. Trimming removed 6 bases from V and 11 bases from J, with 18 bases in between. The CDR3 DNA reads as TGCAGTGCCGCGCTTCCTCCTCTTATGCAGTATTTT. Translating gives CSAALPPLMQYF.

This chain links TRBV11-3 with TRBJ2-1, with 10 bases matching TRBD2. Germline-derived CDR1 and CDR2 are SGHNT and YENEEA. Unmatched junction bases numbered 7, after V lost 2 bases and J lost 6 bases. The length of the CDR3 is 16 residues. CDR3 bases: TGTGCCAGCAGCTTACCCCGAGCTAGCGGGAGCAATGAGCAGTTCTTC. The encoded protein is CASSLPRASGSNEQFF.

The chain combines TRBV5-1 with TRBJ2-3, with 8 bases fitting TRBD2. Germline V CDR1 and CDR2: SGHRS, YFSETQ. V was pared by 4 bases and J by 2 bases, with 15 bases of the junction left unmatched. This CDR3 is built from 18 residues. The CDR3 region has the DNA TGCGCCAGCAGCCTAAACCCCACAGGGACTAGATTCACAGATACGCAGTATTTT. Its translation: CASSLNPTGTRFTDTQYF.

This clonotype appeared a few times. The chain employs TRBV7-9 and TRBJ1-1; a weak D match, TRBD1 (5 bases). V was pared by 3 bases and J by 2 bases, with 13 bases between. This CDR3 has 15 amino acids. Germline CDR1 reads SEHNR; CDR2 reads FQNEAQ (reference sequence). The CDR3 region is CASSFETGGNTEAFF. CDR3 nucleotides: TGTGCCAGCAGCTTCGAAACAGGAGGAAACACTGAAGCTTTCTTT.

Points on this clonotype: This CDR3 is missing its conserved last phenylalanine or tryptophan, likely due to a read error. The rearrangement links TRBV30 to TRBJ2-1; TRBD1 matches 7 bases. The CDR3 has 11 amino acids. Germline V gene sequence: CDR1 GTSNPN, CDR2 SVGIG (reference sequence). Trimming removed 2 bases from V and 12 bases from J; junction bases left unmatched: 4. The CDR3 sequence: CAWSSNRGQFC. CDR3 coding DNA: TGTGCCTGGAGTAGTAACAGGGGGCAGTTCTGC.

Note on this clonotype: A read error may explain this, as a much larger clone is one base away. This chain links TRBV20-1 with TRBJ2-7, with 10 bases fitting TRBD2. The V gene's germline CDR1 is DFQATT and CDR2 SNEGSKA (reference sequence). The junction had 14 bases not matched to a gene; V was cut back by 7 bases and J by 5 bases. This CDR3 is built from 15 residues. For the CDR3, the DNA is TGCAGTGGGTTTCCCGGGACTAGCGCTTCCCACGAGCAGTACTTC. Translating gives CSGFPGTSASHEQYF.